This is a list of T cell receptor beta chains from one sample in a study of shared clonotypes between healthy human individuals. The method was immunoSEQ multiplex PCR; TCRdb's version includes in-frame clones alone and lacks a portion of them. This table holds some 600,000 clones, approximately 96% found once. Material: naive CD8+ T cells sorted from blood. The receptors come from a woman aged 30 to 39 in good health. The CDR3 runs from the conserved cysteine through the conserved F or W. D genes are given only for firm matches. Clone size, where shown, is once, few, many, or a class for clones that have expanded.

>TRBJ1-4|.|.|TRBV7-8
CASSPLPGVVGKLFF
TGTGCCAGCAGCCCCCTCCCGGGAGTGGTGGGAAAACTGTTTTTT
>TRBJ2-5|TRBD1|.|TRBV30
CAWIGDSEETQYF
TGTGCCTGGATAGGGGACAGCGAAGAGACCCAGTACTTC
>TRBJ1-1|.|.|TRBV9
CASSVVPSTEAFF
TGTGCCAGCAGCGTAGTCCCCAGCACTGAAGCTTTCTTT
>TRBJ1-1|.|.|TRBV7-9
CASSFPARTEAFF
TGTGCCAGCAGCTTCCCCGCTCGGACTGAAGCTTTCTTT
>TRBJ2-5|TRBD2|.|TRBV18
CASSMGLAYLQETQYF
TGTGCCAGCTCAATGGGACTAGCGTACTTACAAGAGACCCAGTACTTC
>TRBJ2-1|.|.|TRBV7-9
CASSSMGENEQFF
TGTGCCAGCAGCTCGATGGGAGAAAATGAGCAGTTCTTC
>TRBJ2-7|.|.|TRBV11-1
CASSLGLQYEQYF
TGTGCCAGCAGCTTAGGACTTCAATACGAGCAGTACTTC
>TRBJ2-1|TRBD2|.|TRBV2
CASRVGLAVFNEQFF
TGTGCCAGCAGGGTGGGACTAGCGGTTTTTAATGAGCAGTTCTTC
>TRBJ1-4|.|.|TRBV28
CASSPRGGTKTNEKLFF
TGTGCCAGCAGTCCGAGGGGGGGGACAAAAACTAATGAAAAACTGTTTTTT
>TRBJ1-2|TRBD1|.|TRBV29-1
CSVPGTGNF
TGCAGCGTTCCTGGGACAGGGAACTTC
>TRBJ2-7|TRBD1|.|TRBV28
CASSFRTGGPYEQYF
TGTGCCAGCAGTTTCCGGACAGGGGGCCCCTACGAGCAGTACTTC
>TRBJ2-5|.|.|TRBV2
CASSEARVGGETQYF
TGTGCCAGCAGTGAAGCGCGGGTGGGAGGAGAGACCCAGTACTTC
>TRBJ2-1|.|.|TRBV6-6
CASSSAAFNEQFF
TGTGCCAGCAGTTCGGCGGCGTTCAATGAGCAGTTCTTC
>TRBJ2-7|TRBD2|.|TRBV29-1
CSVEGLSGSIYEQYF
TGCAGCGTTGAGGGACTAAGCGGGAGTATATACGAGCAGTACTTC
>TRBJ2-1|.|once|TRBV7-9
CASRGESSSYNEQFF
TGTGCCAGCAGGGGGGAATCGAGCTCCTACAATGAGCAGTTCTTC
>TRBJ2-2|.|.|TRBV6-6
CASSYWLVGGELFF
TGTGCCAGCAGTTACTGGCTAGTTGGCGGGGAGCTGTTTTTT
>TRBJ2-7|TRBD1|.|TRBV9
CASSPGGSPYEQYF
TGTGCCAGCAGCCCAGGGGGCAGTCCCTACGAGCAGTACTTC
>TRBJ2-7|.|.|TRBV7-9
CASSLGAEQYF
TGTGCCAGCAGCTTAGGGGCAGAGCAGTACTTC
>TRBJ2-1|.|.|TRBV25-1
CASSEVVGTWQFF
TGTGCCAGCAGTGAGGTTGTGGGTACGTGGCAGTTCTTC
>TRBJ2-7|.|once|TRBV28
CAAKGGGSYEQYF
TGTGCCGCCAAGGGGGGGGGATCCTACGAGCAGTACTTC
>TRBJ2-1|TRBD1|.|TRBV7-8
CASSQGQPNNEQFF
TGTGCCAGCAGTCAGGGACAGCCAAACAATGAGCAGTTCTTC
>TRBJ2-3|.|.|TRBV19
CASSTPRARDTQYF
TGTGCCAGTAGTACCCCCAGGGCGAGAGATACGCAGTATTTT
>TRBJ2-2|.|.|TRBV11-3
CASSSGSGGRAGELFF
TGTGCCAGCAGCTCAGGCAGTGGGGGTCGGGCCGGGGAGCTGTTTTTT
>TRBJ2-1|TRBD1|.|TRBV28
CASSLAGTGNEQFF
TGTGCCAGCAGTTTAGCCGGGACAGGCAATGAGCAGTTCTTC
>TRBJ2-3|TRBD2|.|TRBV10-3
CAISESGGEDTQYF
TGTGCCATCAGTGAGTCGGGAGGGGAAGATACGCAGTATTTT
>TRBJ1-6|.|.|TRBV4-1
CASSQGDATPAPLHF
TGCGCCAGCAGCCAAGGGGATGCGACACCGGCCCCCCTCCACTTT
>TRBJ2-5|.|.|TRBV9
CASTLTGAEETQYF
TGTGCCAGCACCCTAACGGGGGCAGAAGAGACCCAGTACTTC
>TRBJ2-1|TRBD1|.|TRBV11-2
CASSSYRGAVGNEQFF
TGTGCCAGCAGCTCCTACAGGGGGGCAGTGGGGAATGAGCAGTTCTTC
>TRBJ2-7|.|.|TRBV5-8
CASRRTTGSDEQYF
TGTGCCAGCAGGCGAACGACAGGTTCCGACGAGCAGTACTTC
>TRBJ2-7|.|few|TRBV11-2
CASSLDTTYYEQYF
TGTGCCAGCAGCTTAGATACGACTTACTACGAGCAGTACTTC
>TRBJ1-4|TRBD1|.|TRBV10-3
CAISATGGWTNEKLFF
TGTGCCATCAGCGCAACAGGGGGTTGGACTAATGAAAAACTGTTTTTT
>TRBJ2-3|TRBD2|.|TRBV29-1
CSVVAGEMTDTQYF
TGCAGCGTTGTAGCGGGAGAGATGACAGATACGCAGTATTTT
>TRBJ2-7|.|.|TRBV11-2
CASSLALSYEQYF
TGTGCCAGCAGCTTAGCCCTTTCCTACGAGCAGTACTTC
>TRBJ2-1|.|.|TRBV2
CASSDGEQFF
TGTGCCAGCAGTGACGGCGAGCAGTTCTTC
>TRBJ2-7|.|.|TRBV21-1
CASSLPDPGLQYF
TGTGCCAGCAGCCTACCGGATCCGGGACTGCAGTACTTC
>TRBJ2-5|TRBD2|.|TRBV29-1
CSVEGGVGTSGRLRETQYF
TGCAGCGTTGAAGGGGGGGTCGGGACTAGCGGGAGGTTGCGGGAGACCCAGTACTTC
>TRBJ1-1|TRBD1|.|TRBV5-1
CASSGQGRTEAFF
TGCGCCAGCTCTGGACAGGGTCGGACTGAAGCTTTCTTT
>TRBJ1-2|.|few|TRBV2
CAWYGRRDYGYTF
TGTGCCTGGTACGGACGGAGGGACTATGGCTACACCTTC
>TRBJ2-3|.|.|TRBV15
CATAAPGLLTDTQYF
TGTGCCACCGCAGCCCCCGGGTTGTTAACAGATACGCAGTATTTT